These 21 T cell receptor beta chains originate from one sample sequenced in a study of blood T cell repertoires in COVID-19. The assay was immunoSEQ multiplex PCR, and TCRdb's table has in-frame clones only and misses some. The table lists around 170,000 clones, roughly 80% of them singletons. Sequencing was done on a sample of PBMCs or T cells enriched from blood (not recorded which). Every receptor here comes from a man in his fifties or sixties who had recovered from COVID-19.

The genes are TRBV5-4 and TRBJ1-2; a weak D match, TRBD1 (5 bases). The V end lost 6 bases, the J end lost 5 bases, and 14 bases lay between the germline ends. Germline-derived CDR1 and CDR2 are SGHNT and YYREEE (reference sequence). The CDR3 length is 13 residues. The CDR3 loop reads CASTRGGEYGYTF. As DNA, the CDR3 is TGTGCCAGCACCCGTGGGGGGGAGTATGGCTACACCTTC.

The chain recombines TRBV7-2 with TRBJ2-1; 8 positions match TRBD2. With V trimmed by 4 bases and J by 2 bases, 7 bases remained unmatched. Germline V gene data show CDR1 as SGHTA and CDR2 as FQGNSA. The CDR3 length is 16 residues. CDR3 protein: CASSYQPGLAYNEQFF. The CDR3 nucleotides are TGTGCCAGCAGCTATCAACCGGGACTAGCCTACAATGAGCAGTTCTTC.

This clone was counted only a few times. The chain is built from TRBV7-9 and TRBJ1-2, with 9 bases aligning to TRBD1. The CDR3 is 14 residues long. Trimming at V came to 5 bases and at J to 5 bases, leaving 6 bases not matched to a gene. Germline CDR1 and CDR2: SEHNR and FQNEAQ (reference sequence). For the CDR3, the DNA is TGTGCCAGCAGCAGGAACGACAGGGGGTATGGCTACACCTTC. It codes for CASSRNDRGYGYTF.

This clone was found once. CDR3 protein: CASSLTGKTQPQHF. The CDR3 DNA reads as TGTGCCAGCAGCTTGACAGGGAAGACTCAGCCCCAGCATTTT. The chain carries TRBV14 and TRBJ1-5; TRBD1 agrees at 7 bases. Trimming cost V 5 bases and J 6 bases; bases outside gene matches: 7. Per the germline V gene, CDR1 is SGHDN and CDR2 is FVKESK. There are 14 residues in the CDR3.

The chain is built from TRBV18 and TRBJ1-2; D is undetermined. CDR3 length: 13 residues. Deletions cut 2 bases from V and 6 bases from J, with 10 bases between. CDR1 and CDR2 (germline): KGHSH, LQKENI. The CDR3 region is CASSPTVRDGYTF. Written as DNA, the CDR3 is TGTGCCAGCTCACCAACCGTCCGGGATGGCTACACCTTC.

On this clone itself: One end of the junction fails to match germline, which may point to a read error. The chain uses TRBV30 and TRBJ1-5; D gene uncertain. Germline V lookup: CDR1 GTSNPN, CDR2 SVGIG (reference sequence). There are 13 residues in the CDR3. The CDR3 here is CAWTAANNQPQHF. CDR3 DNA sequence: TGTGCGTGGACCGCGGCTAACAATCAGCCCCAGCATTTT. Drawing the rest from reference TRBV30 and TRBJ1-5, the complete variable domain is SQTIHQWPATLVQPVGSPLSLECTVEGTSNPNLYWYRQAAGRGLQLLFYSVGIGQISSEVPQNLSASRPQDRQFILSSKKLLLSDSGFYLCAWTAANNQPQHFGDGTRLSIL.

V is TRBV18 and J is TRBJ1-2; 9 nucleotides align to TRBD1. Trimming cost V 6 bases and J 4 bases; bases outside gene matches: 9. CDR1 is KGHSH and CDR2 is LQKENI in the germline V gene. The CDR3 extends over 15 amino acids. DNA of the CDR3: TGTGCCAGCTCCCCCCCGGGACAGGGCATCTATGGCTACACCTTC. Its translation is CASSPPGQGIYGYTF.

This clone was counted only a few times. The chain couples TRBV24-1 to TRBJ2-6, with 10 bases that match TRBD1. V dropped 4 bases and J dropped 2; count of bases not matched to a gene: 7. The CDR3 is made up of 18 amino acids. From germline, CDR1 is KGHDR and CDR2 SFDVKD. CDR3 sequence (DNA): TGTGCCACCAGTGACCCGGGACAGGGGCCAACTGGGGCCAACGTCCTGACTTTC. It yields the protein CATSDPGQGPTGANVLTF.

This CDR3 is CASSRLAGGGTDTQYF. The CDR3, as DNA: TGTGCCAGCAGCCGTCTAGCGGGGGGGGGCACAGATACGCAGTATTTT. The chain is built from TRBV3-1 (or the pseudogene TRBV3-2) and TRBJ2-3; 12 nucleotides align to TRBD2. J lost 1 base, V lost 4 bases, and 3 bases had no gene match. This CDR3 has 16 residues. The germline CDR1 and CDR2 sequences are LGHDT and YNNKEL (reference sequence).

This chain uses TRBV18 with TRBJ1-4; TRBD1 agrees at 7 bases. Per the germline V gene, CDR1 is KGHSH and CDR2 is LQKENI. V was pared by 4 bases and J by 6 bases, with 5 bases of the junction left unmatched. The CDR3 runs 14 residues. Written as DNA, the CDR3 is TGTGCCAGCTCACATGGGACAGTGGATGAAAAACTGTTTTTT. Residues: CASSHGTVDEKLFF.

The sample holds a few counts of this clone. The gene calls are TRBV2 and TRBJ1-1; D is possibly TRBD1 (5 bases). V was shortened by 4 bases and J by 1 base, with 10 bases between the two germline ends. Germline loops: CDR1 SNHLY, CDR2 FYNNEI. This CDR3 comprises 14 residues. Written as DNA, the CDR3 is TGTGCCAGCAGTGTCTATGGGGCGAACACTGAAGCTTTCTTT. Translated, it gives CASSVYGANTEAFF. The variable domain in full, with the rest retrieved from reference TRBV2 and TRBJ1-1, is EPEVTQTPSHQVTQMGQEVILRCVPISNHLYFYWYRQILGQKVEFLVSFYNNEISEKSEIFDDQFSVERPDGSNFTLKIRSTKLEDSAMYFCASSVYGANTEAFFGQGTRLTVV.

This clone was observed a handful of times. This chain links TRBV19 with TRBJ1-5, with TRBD1 as a possible D gene (5 bases). Trimming left V 7 bases short and J 4 bases short, with 20 bases between. CDR3 length: 16 residues. Germline loops: CDR1 LNHDA, CDR2 SQIVND (reference sequence). For the CDR3, the DNA is TGTGCCAGTAACTTAGCCCAGGGCGCAAAAAATCAGCCCCAGCATTTT. Translation gives CASNLAQGAKNQPQHF.

The chain recombines TRBV28 with TRBJ2-4, with D hard to call. The CDR3 extends over 13 amino acids. Trimming shortened V by 3 bases and J by 3 bases, and 6 bases separated the two germline ends. Germline CDR1 MDHEN, CDR2 SYDVKM. The CDR3 region has the DNA TGTGCCAGCAGTTTGAGAGGCAAAAACATTCAGTACTTC. Protein: CASSLRGKNIQYF.

J is TRBJ1-3 and V is TRBV18; maybe TRBD1 (5 bases). Trimming removed 6 bases at V and 4 bases at J, with 10 bases between. Per germline, CDR1 KGHSH and CDR2 LQKENI. CDR3 length equals 13 residues. The CDR3 protein is CASSTDRGNTIYF. The CDR3 bases are TGTGCCAGCTCTACCGACAGAGGAAACACCATATATTTT.

CDR3 amino acids: CASSQGAGRLNNEQFF. The CDR3 nucleotides read TGCGCCAGCAGCCAAGGCGCGGGACGCCTAAACAATGAGCAGTTCTTC. The chain employs TRBV4-1 and TRBJ2-1; a weak D match, TRBD2 (6 bases). The V end lost 1 base, the J end lost 5 bases, and 15 bases lay between the germline ends. This CDR3 has 16 residues. Germline V gene data show CDR1 as MGHRA and CDR2 as YSYEKL.

The chain links TRBV14 to TRBJ2-5; the match to TRBD2 covers 7 bases. This CDR3 has 12 amino acids. Germline V gene data show CDR1 as SGHDN and CDR2 as FVKESK. V lost 3 bases and J lost 12; bases outside the gene matches: 7. This CDR3 reads CASSHGLGRKYF. The CDR3 nucleotides read TGTGCCAGCAGCCATGGGCTCGGGAGGAAGTACTTC.

This chain connects TRBV5-6 to TRBJ1-2; 7 positions match TRBD1. The CDR3 covers 16 residues. The J segment lost 3 bases and the V segment lost 3 bases, leaving 11 bases of the junction unmatched. Germline V CDR1 and CDR2: SGHDT, YYEEEE. CDR3 loop: CASSSIDRAVDYGYTF. The CDR3, as DNA: TGTGCCAGCAGCTCCATCGACAGGGCAGTTGACTATGGCTACACCTTC. Combining the CDR3 with reference TRBV5-6 and TRBJ1-2 gives the whole variable domain DAGVTQSPTHLIKTRGQQVTLRCSPKSGHDTVSWYQQALGQGPQFIFQYYEEEERQRGNFPDRFSGHQFPNYSSELNVNALLLGDSALYLCASSSIDRAVDYGYTFGSGTRLTVV.

The V call is TRBV5-1, the J call TRBJ2-3, with 12 bases that match TRBD1. V was pared by 1 base and J by 1 base, with 7 bases of the junction left unmatched. CDR3 size: 18 residues. Germline V gene lookup returns CDR1 SGHRS and CDR2 YFSETQ. For the CDR3, the DNA is TGCGCCAGCAGCTTGCGGGGACAGGGGGCCCGAGGCACAGATACGCAGTATTTT. Protein: CASSLRGQGARGTDTQYF. The full variable domain, in which reference TRBV5-1 and TRBJ2-3 provide the parts outside the CDR3, is KAGVTQTPRYLIKTRGQQVTLSCSPISGHRSVSWYQQTPGQGLQFLFEYFSETQRNKGNFPGRFSGRQFSNSRSEMNVSTLELGDSALYLCASSLRGQGARGTDTQYFGPGTRLTVL.

This clone was recorded many times. This rearrangement joins TRBV19 to TRBJ2-5, with D perhaps TRBD2 (5 bases). Trimming stripped 3 bases from V and 1 base from J, with 12 bases between. Germline values: CDR1 LNHDA, CDR2 SQIVND (reference sequence). The CDR3 totals 15 residues. The CDR3 protein is CASSISGSRQETQYF. The DNA for the CDR3 is TGTGCCAGTAGTATCAGCGGCTCACGCCAAGAGACCCAGTACTTC. The full variable domain, its missing parts supplied by reference TRBV19 and TRBJ2-5, is DGGITQSPKYLFRKEGQNVTLSCEQNLNHDAMYWYRQDPGQGLRLIYYSQIVNDFQKGDIAEGYSVSREKKESFPLTVTSAQKNPTAFYLCASSISGSRQETQYFGPGTRLLVL.

The chain links TRBV7-2 to TRBJ1-5; D gene uncertain. Trimming shortened V by 3 bases and J by 0 bases, and 3 bases separated the two germline ends. This CDR3 has 13 amino acids. Looked up from germline, CDR1 is SGHTA and CDR2 is FQGNSA. CDR3 sequence (DNA): TGTGCCAGCAGCTTTTATAGCAATCAGCCCCAGCATTTT. Its translation is CASSFYSNQPQHF. Full variable domain (missing parts from reference TRBV7-2 and TRBJ1-5): GAGVSQSPSNKVTEKGKDVELRCDPISGHTALYWYRQSLGQGLEFLIYFQGNSAPDKSGLPSDRFSAERTGGSVSTLTIQRTQQEDSAVYLCASSFYSNQPQHFGDGTRLSIL.

The J gene is TRBJ1-5, the V gene TRBV2, with a weak D call TRBD1 (5 bases). Germline V gene sequence: CDR1 SNHLY, CDR2 FYNNEI. The CDR3 contains 13 residues. Trimming shortened V by 8 bases and J by 3 bases, and 11 bases separated the two germline ends. The CDR3 DNA sequence: TGTGCCAGCGGGGAGGGGATCAATCAGCCCCAGCATTTT. It is translated as CASGEGINQPQHF.